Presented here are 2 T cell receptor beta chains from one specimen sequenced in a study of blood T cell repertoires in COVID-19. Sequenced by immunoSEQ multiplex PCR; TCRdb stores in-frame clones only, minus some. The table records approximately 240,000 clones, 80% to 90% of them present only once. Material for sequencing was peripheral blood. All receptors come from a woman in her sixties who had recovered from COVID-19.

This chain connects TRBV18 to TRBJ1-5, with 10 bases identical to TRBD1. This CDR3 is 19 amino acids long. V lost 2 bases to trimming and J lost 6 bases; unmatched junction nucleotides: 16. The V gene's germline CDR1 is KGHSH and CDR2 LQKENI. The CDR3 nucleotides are TGTGCCAGCTCACCATTTACGACAGGGGGCTCGGGTGGGAGTCAGCCCCAGCATTTT. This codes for CASSPFTTGGSGGSQPQHF. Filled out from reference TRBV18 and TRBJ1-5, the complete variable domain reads NAGVMQNPRHLVRRRGQEARLRCSPMKGHSHVYWYRQLPEEGLKFMVYLQKENIIDESGMPKERFSAEFPKEGPSILRIQQVVRGDSAAYFCASSPFTTGGSGGSQPQHFGDGTRLSIL.

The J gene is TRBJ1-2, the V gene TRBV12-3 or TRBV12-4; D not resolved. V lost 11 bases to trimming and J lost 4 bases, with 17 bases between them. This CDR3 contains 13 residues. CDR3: CAQQRQPGYGYTF. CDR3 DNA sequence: TGTGCCCAACAGCGGCAGCCGGGCTATGGCTACACCTTC.